A selection of T cell receptor beta chains follows, all from one sample in a study of blood T cell repertoires in COVID-19. Assay used: immunoSEQ multiplex PCR; TCRdb lists only in-frame clones, some missing. In the table there are some 340,000 clones, around four fifths of which are singletons. What was sequenced was PBMCs or T cells enriched from blood (not recorded which). Receptor source: a woman aged 45-59 years who had recovered from COVID-19. Both conserved end residues are trimmed from each CDR3. Fields, in order: V gene, clone size, CDR3 protein. Rows may omit the clone size; those that give it use once, few, many or a size class.

V gene: TRBV5-1; clone size: NA; CDR3 protein: ASSLDELRGYNEQF
V gene: TRBV7-2; clone size: NA; CDR3 protein: ASSSGIRDRGARGYT
V gene: TRBV5-4; clone size: NA; CDR3 protein: ASSFPGLATETQY
V gene: TRBV6-5; clone size: many; CDR3 protein: ASRSTGGTEAF
V gene: TRBV11-3; clone size: once; CDR3 protein: ASSSGNYGYT
V gene: TRBV9; clone size: NA; CDR3 protein: ASSVAGGGNTIY
V gene: TRBV21-1; clone size: NA; CDR3 protein: ASSGRTSSYNEQF
V gene: TRBV11-3; clone size: NA; CDR3 protein: ASSSIAASSYNEQF
V gene: TRBV18; clone size: NA; CDR3 protein: ASSPPQVSSGNTIY
V gene: TRBV14; clone size: NA; CDR3 protein: ASSQAAGTVGEQY
V gene: TRBV5-4; clone size: NA; CDR3 protein: ASSLELGVNTEAF
V gene: TRBV7-6; clone size: once; CDR3 protein: ASSLAEHNEAF
V gene: TRBV27; clone size: NA; CDR3 protein: ASKRTLYPPSGTGDPQNQPQH
V gene: TRBV11-3; clone size: few; CDR3 protein: ASSLDSEETQY
V gene: TRBV5-4; clone size: NA; CDR3 protein: ASSQRRGSTEAF
V gene: TRBV9; clone size: NA; CDR3 protein: ASSPGLGDEQY
V gene: TRBV9; clone size: NA; CDR3 protein: ASSVAVNTEAF
V gene: TRBV4-1; clone size: few; CDR3 protein: ASSLGQGAYGYT
V gene: TRBV10-3; clone size: NA; CDR3 protein: AIRDSAGGTDTQY
V gene: TRBV6-1; clone size: many; CDR3 protein: ASSRAYEQY
V gene: TRBV30; clone size: NA; CDR3 protein: AWRDYSVTGAF
V gene: TRBV11-3; clone size: once; CDR3 protein: ASSWGSGVSGGYT
V gene: TRBV18; clone size: NA; CDR3 protein: ASSPIAGEIGNEQF
V gene: TRBV5-6; clone size: once; CDR3 protein: ASSYRTGGASRKGYT
V gene: TRBV18; clone size: NA; CDR3 protein: ASSTGGVGSGNTIY